The 2 T cell receptor beta chains presented below share a single source sample, sequenced in a study of immune aging and cytomegalovirus after organ transplant. Time point described: five sample-tagged time points from pre-transplant (day -1) to day 368 post-transplant, pooled. For these receptors, no antigen is known. Cells were captured in microwells, and libraries were made with BD Rhapsody targeted mRNA and AbSeq chemistry. TCRdb redid the calling of the single-cell sequencing reads with MiXCR, one entry per CDR3 protein. Counted here are 20,000 or so distinct CDR3 sequences, roughly a third occurring once; the ten biggest clones make up 25%. This specimen consisted of CMV peptide-activated CD4+ and CD8+ T cells sorted from blood, obtained at five time points, pooled. Specified subset: sorted CD8+CD137+ and CD4+CD154+ T cells after less than 15 h CMV IE-1 peptide stimulation. These receptors originate from a female donor who had a heart transplant and CMV viremia.

The rearrangement links TRBV12-3 or TRBV12-4 to TRBJ1-4, with D maybe TRBD1 (5 bases). With 5 bases removed from V and 0 bases from J, the gap between germline ends came to 10 bases. This CDR3 has 15 amino acids. CDR3 nucleotide sequence: TGTGCCAGCAGTCCTGACAGAGCAACTAATGAAAAACTGTTTTTT. Translating it yields CASSPDRATNEKLFF.

CDR3 in DNA: TGTGCCTGGAGTGGCGCGGGGGGCGAAGAGACCCAGTACTTC. Residues: CAWSGAGGEETQYF. The rearrangement uses TRBV30 and TRBJ2-5; 8 nucleotides align to TRBD2. This CDR3 has 14 residues. Germline V gene lookup returns CDR1 GTSNPN and CDR2 SVGIG (reference sequence). V shed 1 base and J 3 bases; nucleotides not matched to a gene: 4.